This TCR beta chain was identified during a study of chemoradiotherapy in HPV16-positive cancers. Data came from immunoSEQ multiplex PCR; TCRdb stores just in-frame clones and leaves some out. The data show around 8,300 clones, 70% to 90% seen once. Sequenced here: blood, sampled from a patient who underwent chemoradiotherapy. This sequence was found in a human donor with HPV-associated anogenital cancer.

The CDR3, as DNA: TGTGCTTGCACAGGGGGATGGTTCGAGCAGTACTTC. Translation: CACTGGWFEQYF. The chain carries TRBV30 and TRBJ2-7, with 8 bases that match TRBD1. The CDR3 spans 12 residues. Germline values: CDR1 GTSNPN, CDR2 SVGIG (reference sequence).